This T cell receptor beta chain was documented in a study of patients and donors after allogeneic stem cell transplantation. TCRdb used MiXCR to reprocess the RT-PCR reads, holding one entry per CDR3 protein. Altogether 160,000 or so distinct CDR3 sequences are present, roughly 24% being singletons, with the ten largest covering roughly a quarter. The junction had 9 bases not matched to a gene; V was cut back by 4 bases and J by 5 bases. In germline, CDR1 is SGHKS, CDR2 YYEKEE (reference sequence). The CDR3 sequence is 16 residues long. The chain joins TRBV5-5 to TRBJ2-6, with TRBD2 identical over 7 bases. Sequenced: blood, either unsorted or a sorted T cell fraction (not recorded which). This sequence was found in a human donor who was either an allogeneic HSCT recipient or a stem cell or donor lymphocyte infusion donor (not recorded which). It is not recorded whose cells these are; they may come from a transplant donor. For the CDR3, the DNA is TGTGCCAGCAGCCTGGCGGGGGAGCATTGGGCCAACGTCCTGACTTTC. It codes for CASSLAGEHWANVLTF.